The T cell receptor beta chain under discussion was sequenced for a study of shared clonotypes between healthy human individuals. Background on the study: Used for every donor were three CD4 naive, three CD4 memory, two CD8 naive and one CD8 memory plate.

For sorted subsets, 200 ng DNA per replicate equaled 33,000 or so T cell genomes. Under the authors' procedure: Sequence data from immunoSEQ were junction-only and lacked quality scores; consequently, filtering differed. The method was immunoSEQ multiplex PCR; TCRdb's version includes in-frame clones alone and lacks a portion of them. That table furnishes V, J and clone size, whereas the DNA furnished D and trimming. The sample consists of 2,500,000 or so clones, under 95% of them appearing once. Turning to this clone: What it binds is not known.

V was pared by 6 bases and J by 2 bases, with 17 bases between. CDR3 length: 15 residues. The germline V gene has CDR1 SGHAT and CDR2 FQNNGV. Study-level findings and limits: Non-shared clonotypes had lower generation probabilities than those shared by all four donors.

The clonotype originates from a man younger than 35 in good health. Some clones in this sample may be carry-over from other donors' samples. V usage is TRBV11-2 and J usage is TRBJ2-7, with a weak D call TRBD1 (6 bases). Sequencing was performed on naive CD4+ T cells from PBMCs. Sample subset: CD45RA+ positively selected. CDR3 loop: CASRTTGTLAYEQYF. CDR3 in DNA: TGTGCCAGCAGAACCACGGGGACACTTGCCTACGAGCAGTACTTC. The full variable domain, with the rest looked up from reference TRBV11-2 and TRBJ2-7, is EAGVAQSPRYKIIEKRQSVAFWCNPISGHATLYWYQQILGQGPKLLIQFQNNGVVDDSQLPKDRFSAERLKGVDSTLKIQPAKLEDSAVYLCASRTTGTLAYEQYFGPGTRLTVT.